This record covers a single T cell receptor beta chain. The entry originates in a study of T cell responses to AZD1222 COVID-19 vaccine. Germline CDR1 reads ENHRY; CDR2 reads SYGVKD. The CDR3 has 16 amino acids. The V end was cut by 0 bases, the J end by 5 bases, with 13 bases between. TCRdb's copy holds only in-frame clones and misses some; the assay was immunoSEQ multiplex PCR. The sample consists of 110,000 to 150,000 clones, 88% of them appearing once. This TCR was recovered from an adult who received the AZD1222 COVID-19 vaccine. Sequenced material: peripheral blood, taken 28 days after the second AZD1222 dose. The gene calls are TRBV10-3 and TRBJ2-2; D unclear. The CDR3 DNA reads TGTGCCATCAGTGAGTCGAGACTGCCCGGAACCGGGGAGCTGTTTTTT. Protein: CAISESRLPGTGELFF.